This TCR beta chain was sequenced in a study of T cell responses to AZD1222 COVID-19 vaccine. Whole-study results and caveats: Seropositive AZD1222 recipients at baseline numbered only 6 or 7. Receipt of two AZD1222 doses was followed by a rise in Spike-specific TCR breadth and depth.

The CDR3 length is 15 residues. Per germline, CDR1 SGDLS and CDR2 YYNGEE. V shed 1 base and J 7 bases; nucleotides not matched to a gene: 5. The repertoire was sequenced with immunoSEQ multiplex PCR; TCRdb's copy has only in-frame clones and lacks some. The sample consists of about 150,000 clones, more than 85% of them appearing once. Concerning this clone: Its antigen remains unidentified.

Sequencing was performed on peripheral blood, taken on day 0 of AZD1222 vaccination. This rearrangement joins TRBV9 to TRBJ2-1; 10 bases fit TRBD2. The sequence was obtained from an adult in good health. In DNA, the CDR3 is TGTGCCAGCAGCGTAACTAGCGGGGAGGTTAATGAGCAGTTCTTC. It encodes CASSVTSGEVNEQFF.